Listed below are T cell receptor beta chains from one sample, sequenced in a study of cytomegalovirus exposure and HLA in healthy donors. The assay was immunoSEQ multiplex PCR, and TCRdb's table has in-frame clones only and misses some. Among more than 110,000 clones listed, about 94% were seen once. Sequenced material: PBMCs. Receptors were obtained from a man aged 18-30 years in good health and CMV-seropositive. CDR3s include the opening cysteine and the closing phenylalanine or tryptophan. D genes are given only for firm matches.

j_call	d_call	cdr3_length	v_call	cdr3_nt	cdr3_aa
TRBJ2-2	-	14	TRBV27	TGTGCCAGCAGTCCATCGGGGAACACCGGGGAGCTGTTTTTT	CASSPSGNTGELFF
TRBJ2-2	TRBD2	16	TRBV5-6	TGTGCCAGCCCGGGACTAGCGGGTTCCATCACCGGGGAGCTGTTTTTT	CASPGLAGSITGELFF
TRBJ1-2	-	12	TRBV6-1	TGTGCCAGCAGTGAAATCGGGTATGGCTACACCTTC	CASSEIGYGYTF
TRBJ2-5	TRBD1	15	TRBV5-4	TGTGCCAGCAGCCTCGGGACAGGGCGGGTGGAGACCCAGTACTTC	CASSLGTGRVETQYF
TRBJ2-5	TRBD1	15	TRBV2	TGTGCCAGCGGAGTGGGACAGAGCGAGGGGGAGACCCAGTACTTC	CASGVGQSEGETQYF
TRBJ1-2	-	13	TRBV13	TGTGCCAGCAGTTCCGGGACAAACTATGGCTACACCTTC	CASSSGTNYGYTF
TRBJ2-1	TRBD2	15	TRBV28	TGTGCCATTGCGGGGGGGGCGGGAGTAAGGAATGAGCAGTTCTTC	CAIAGGAGVRNEQFF
TRBJ1-3	-	17	TRBV9	TGTGCCAGCAGCGTAGGAACAGGTCACGCGCGGGGAAACACCATATATTTT	CASSVGTGHARGNTIYF
TRBJ1-1	TRBD1	15	TRBV28	TGTGCCAGCAGTCCCACCGGGACAGGGTCCACTGAAGCTTTCTTT	CASSPTGTGSTEAFF
TRBJ2-7	TRBD1	15	TRBV27	TGTGCCAGCGTCACAGGACAGGGGGTAACCTACGAGCAGTACTTC	CASVTGQGVTYEQYF
TRBJ2-1	-	14	TRBV5-1	TGCGCCAGCAGCACCGGTGAGGGGGGGCTTGAGCAGTTCTTC	CASSTGEGGLEQFF
TRBJ2-1	-	12	TRBV28	TGTGCCAGCAGTTATCTTGTGAATGAGCAGTTCTTC	CASSYLVNEQFF